The clone carrying this T cell receptor beta chain was seen a single time. In the authors' methods: Nucleated cell counts were estimated from reference gene primer amplification. Sequencing was performed with immunoSEQ multiplex PCR; in TCRdb, only in-frame clones are kept and a portion is missing. V, J and clone size reflect that table, while D and trimming were determined from the DNA. The sample consists of tens of thousands of clones, over 70% of them appearing once. This specimen belongs to a study of blood T cell repertoires in COVID-19. After removal of 2 bases from V and 5 bases from J, the junction contained 18 bases not matched to a gene. This CDR3 spans 18 amino acids. CDR1 is GTSNPN, CDR2 SVGIG, per germline (reference sequence).

J is TRBJ1-5 and V is TRBV30, with TRBD1 matching over 7 bases. Material for sequencing was peripheral blood. This receptor was taken from a man in his fifties or sixties with active COVID-19. The CDR3 region has the DNA TGTGCCTGGAGTCCTCTGACCTCCGGGACAGTGAGCTATCAGCCCCAGCATTTT. It yields the protein CAWSPLTSGTVSYQPQHF.